The rows below give T cell receptor beta chains drawn from one sample of a study of blood T cell repertoires in COVID-19. TCRdb keeps only in-frame clones here, not all; method: immunoSEQ multiplex PCR. The data hold about 140,000 clones, with approximately 86% observed a single time. Sequencing used peripheral blood. The receptors originated from a woman aged 60 to 75 with acute or convalescent COVID-19. CDR3s include the opening cysteine and the closing phenylalanine or tryptophan. A D gene is named only where the DNA matches it firmly. The size field is filled for only some rows; it gives once, few, many or a size class.

>.|TRBV24-1|TRBD1|TRBJ2-7
TGTGCCACCAGTGAAACCGGGACAGGGACCTACGAGCAGTACTTC
CATSETGTGTYEQYF
>few|TRBV28|.|TRBJ1-1
TGTGCCAGCAGTTCTAACATGAGGCGGATAGCTTTCTTT
CASSSNMRRIAFF
>.|TRBV5-1|.|TRBJ2-3
TGCGCCAGCAGCCCCCCAGGGGCGGTGACAGCAACAGATACGCAGTATTTT
CASSPPGAVTATDTQYF
>.|TRBV6-5|.|TRBJ1-3
TGTGCCAGCAGTTACCTAGGGAGCTCTGGAAACACCATATATTTT
CASSYLGSSGNTIYF
>.|TRBV30|.|TRBJ1-1
TGTGCCTGGAGTGGTTACTCAGAAGCTTTCTTT
CAWSGYSEAFF
>.|TRBV28|.|TRBJ2-3
TGTGCCAGCAGTACCCCCGCGCTTAGCACAGATACGCAGTATTTT
CASSTPALSTDTQYF
>.|TRBV10-3|.|TRBJ2-7
TGTGCCATCAGTGATTCAGGCAACCCACCCTACGAGCAGTACTTC
CAISDSGNPPYEQYF
>.|TRBV30|.|TRBJ1-3
TGTGCCTGGAGTGTAAAGACGGGCTCTGGAAACACCATATATTTT
CAWSVKTGSGNTIYF
>.|TRBV5-4|.|TRBJ2-1
TGTGCCAGCAGCTTGGCCAGGGACAACTACAATGAGCAGTTCTTC
CASSLARDNYNEQFF
>.|TRBV27|TRBD2|TRBJ2-7
TGTGCCAGCAGTTCCTCGAGACTAGCGGGGGGGTCTTGGGAGCAGTACTTC
CASSSSRLAGGSWEQYF
>.|TRBV29-1|.|TRBJ2-2
TGCAGCGTTAAAGCAGGGACCGGGGAGCTGTTTTTT
CSVKAGTGELFF
>.|TRBV11-3|.|TRBJ1-1
TGTGCCAGCAGCCTTAGTGGGGCTAGGGAAGCTTTCTTT
CASSLSGAREAFF
>.|TRBV7-2|.|TRBJ1-5
TGTGCCAGCAGATGGGGCGGTCATAGCAATCAGCCCCAGCATTTT
CASRWGGHSNQPQHF
>.|TRBV6-5|.|TRBJ1-6
TGTGCCAGCAGAACACAGGATTCACCCCTCCACTTT
CASRTQDSPLHF
>many|TRBV3-1/TRBV3-2|TRBD1|TRBJ1-1
TGTGCCAGCAGCCTTGACAGGGTTGCTGCTCGAGCTTTCTTT
CASSLDRVAARAFF
>.|TRBV5-6|TRBD2|TRBJ2-3
TGTGCCAGCAGCTCTGCGGGGGGAGGGCAGTATTTT
CASSSAGGGQYF
>.|TRBV6-5|TRBD1|TRBJ1-2
TGTGCCAGCCGGGGCAGGGGGCCGCAGGATGGCTACACCTTC
CASRGRGPQDGYTF
>.|TRBV10-2|.|TRBJ1-1
TGCGCCAGCAGTGAGCACGAAATGCTAGCGGCTTTCTTT
CASSEHEMLAAFF
>.|TRBV5-3|.|TRBJ1-4
TGTGCCAGAAGCTGCGGAACAGGGTACCCTACTAATGAAAAACTGTTTTTT
CARSCGTGYPTNEKLFF
>.|TRBV5-1|.|TRBJ2-3
TGCGCCAGCAGCTTGTCCAGTAGACTTACTAGCACAGATACGCAGTATTTT
CASSLSSRLTSTDTQYF
>.|TRBV29-1|.|TRBJ1-2
TGCAGCGTTGAATTCGGGAGGTTC
CSVEFGRF
>.|TRBV28|TRBD1|TRBJ2-2
TGTGCCAGCACCCTTTGGTGGGACAGCGCGAACACCGGGGAGCTGTTTTTT
CASTLWWDSANTGELFF
>once|TRBV28|TRBD1|TRBJ2-3
TGTGCCAGCAAAAGACAGGGAAGCACAGATACGCAGTATTTT
CASKRQGSTDTQYF
>.|TRBV4-1|.|TRBJ1-6
TGCGCCAGCAGCCAAGGTACGGGGGGCGCCGGGAATTCACCCCTCCACTTT
CASSQGTGGAGNSPLHF
>.|TRBV27|TRBD1|TRBJ1-3
TGTGCCAGCAGTCCGACAGGGGTGCTCTCTGGAAACACCATATATTTT
CASSPTGVLSGNTIYF
>.|TRBV7-3|.|TRBJ2-5
TGTGCCAGCAGCTTAGGGCAGGATGGGGAGACCCAGTACTTC
CASSLGQDGETQYF
>.|TRBV28|.|TRBJ1-1
TGTGTAACAGGGAGAAACACTGAAGCTTTCTTT
CVTGRNTEAFF
>.|TRBV3-1/TRBV3-2|.|TRBJ2-5
TGTGCCAGCAGCCAATCAAAACTAGTAGGGGGGGTTGAGACCCAGTACTTC
CASSQSKLVGGVETQYF